This T cell receptor beta chain is drawn from a study of Ad26.COV2.S vaccination and SARS-CoV-2 variants. This CDR3 has 15 residues. V was clipped by 0 bases and J by 3 bases, with 12 bases between them. Germline CDR1 and CDR2: SGDLS and YYNGEE. Assay used: immunoSEQ multiplex PCR; TCRdb lists only in-frame clones, some missing. The sample has about 430,000 clones; 75% to 95% are singletons. Treatment given: about 20 received Ad26.COV2.S at low or high dose, single or two shots; about 5 received placebo; per-sample allocation not given. Day 63 after the first injection of vaccine or placebo was the sampling time.

The sequence derives from a person between 18 and 65 years old who received the Ad26.COV2.S COVID-19 vaccine or a placebo. This chain joins TRBV9 and TRBJ1-2, with TRBD1 as a possible D gene (5 bases). Sequences were derived from peripheral blood, sampled in a trial of Ad26.COV2.S vaccine versus placebo. CDR3 amino acids: CASSVGGDPYYGYTF. The CDR3 region has the DNA TGTGCCAGCAGCGTAGGGGGCGACCCATACTATGGCTACACCTTC.